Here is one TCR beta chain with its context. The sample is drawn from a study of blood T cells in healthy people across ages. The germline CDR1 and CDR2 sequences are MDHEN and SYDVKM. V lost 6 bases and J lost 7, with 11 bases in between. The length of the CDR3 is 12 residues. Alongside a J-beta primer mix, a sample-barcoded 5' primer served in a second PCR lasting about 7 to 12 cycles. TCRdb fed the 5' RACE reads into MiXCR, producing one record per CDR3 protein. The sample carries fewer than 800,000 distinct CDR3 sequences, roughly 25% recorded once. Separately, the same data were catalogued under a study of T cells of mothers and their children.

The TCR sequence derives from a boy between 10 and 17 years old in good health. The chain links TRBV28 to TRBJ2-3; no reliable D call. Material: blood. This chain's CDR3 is CASSAVINTQYF. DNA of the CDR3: TGTGCCAGCAGCGCCGTGATAAATACGCAGTATTTT.